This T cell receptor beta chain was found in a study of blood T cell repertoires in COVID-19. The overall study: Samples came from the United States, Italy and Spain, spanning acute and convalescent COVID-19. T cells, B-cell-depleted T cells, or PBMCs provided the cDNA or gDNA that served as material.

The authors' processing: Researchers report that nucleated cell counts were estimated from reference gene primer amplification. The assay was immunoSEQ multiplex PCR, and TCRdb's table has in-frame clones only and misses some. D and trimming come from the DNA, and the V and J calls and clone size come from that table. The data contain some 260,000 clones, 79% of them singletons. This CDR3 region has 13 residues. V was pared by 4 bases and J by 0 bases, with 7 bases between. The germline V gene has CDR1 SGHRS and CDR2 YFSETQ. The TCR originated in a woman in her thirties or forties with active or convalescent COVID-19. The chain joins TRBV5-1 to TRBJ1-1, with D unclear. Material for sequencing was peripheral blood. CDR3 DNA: TGCGCCAGCAGCCTCACAATGAACACTGAAGCTTTCTTT. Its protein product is CASSLTMNTEAFF.